This TCR beta chain was identified in a study of blood T cell repertoires in COVID-19. Study information: PBMCs, B-cell-depleted T cells, or T cells provided the cDNA or gDNA that made up the material.

The assay was immunoSEQ multiplex PCR, and TCRdb's table has in-frame clones only and misses some. The sample has fewer than 400,000 clones; 90% are singletons. Participants were placed into cohorts based on the clinical history they reported. Up to 2 weeks before entering the study, exposed participants had met a COVID-19 case. Sequenced: PBMCs or T cells enriched from blood (not recorded which). The source of this sequence is a woman aged 30 to 39 who had been exposed to COVID-19.

The CDR3 protein is CAQSQDRQETQYF. Here the CDR3 DNA reads TGTGCCCAGAGTCAGGACAGGCAAGAGACCCAGTACTTC. The chain links TRBV30 to TRBJ2-5, with 7 bases that match TRBD1. V shed 8 bases and J 2 bases; nucleotides not matched to a gene: 8. From germline, CDR1 is GTSNPN and CDR2 SVGIG (reference sequence). This CDR3 comprises 13 residues. Supplemented by reference TRBV30 and TRBJ2-5, the full variable domain reads SQTIHQWPATLVQPVGSPLSLECTVEGTSNPNLYWYRQAAGRGLQLLFYSVGIGQISSEVPQNLSASRPQDRQFILSSKKLLLSDSGFYLCAQSQDRQETQYFGPGTRLLVL.